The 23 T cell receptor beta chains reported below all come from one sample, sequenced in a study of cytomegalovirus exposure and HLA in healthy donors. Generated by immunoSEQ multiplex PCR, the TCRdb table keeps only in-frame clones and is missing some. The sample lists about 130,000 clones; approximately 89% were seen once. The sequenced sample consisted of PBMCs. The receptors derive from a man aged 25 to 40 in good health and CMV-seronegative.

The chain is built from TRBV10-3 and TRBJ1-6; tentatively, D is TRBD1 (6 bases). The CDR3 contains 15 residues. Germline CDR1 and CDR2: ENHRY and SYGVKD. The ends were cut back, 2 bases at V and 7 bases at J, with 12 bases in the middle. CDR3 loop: CAISEITGNNSPLHF. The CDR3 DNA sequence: TGTGCCATCAGTGAGATAACAGGGAACAATTCACCCCTCCACTTT.

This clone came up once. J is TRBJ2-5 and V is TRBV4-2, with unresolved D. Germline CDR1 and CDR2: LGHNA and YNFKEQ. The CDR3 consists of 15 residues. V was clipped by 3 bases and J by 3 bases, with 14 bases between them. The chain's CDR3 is CASSQQDGEEETQYF. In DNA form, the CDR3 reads TGTGCCAGCAGCCAGCAAGACGGAGAAGAAGAGACCCAGTACTTC.

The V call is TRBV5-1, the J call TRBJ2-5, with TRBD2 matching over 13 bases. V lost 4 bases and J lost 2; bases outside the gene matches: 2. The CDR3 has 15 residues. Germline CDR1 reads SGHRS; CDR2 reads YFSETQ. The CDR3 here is CASSQGLAGQETQYF. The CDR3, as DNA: TGCGCCAGCAGCCAGGGACTAGCGGGGCAAGAGACCCAGTACTTC.

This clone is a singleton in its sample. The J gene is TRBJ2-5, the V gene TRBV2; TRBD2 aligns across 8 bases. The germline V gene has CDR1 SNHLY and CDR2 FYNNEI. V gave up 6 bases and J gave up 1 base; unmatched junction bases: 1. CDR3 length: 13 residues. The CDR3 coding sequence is TGTGCCAGCAGGGGACTAGGCCAAGAGACCCAGTACTTC. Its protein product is CASRGLGQETQYF.

CDR3 nucleotide sequence: TGCGCCAGCAGCCAAGATTCCTCCGGGACAGGGAACACTGAAGCTTTCTTT. It is translated as CASSQDSSGTGNTEAFF. This chain connects TRBV4-1 to TRBJ1-1, with TRBD1 matching 8 bases. Germline assignment: CDR1 MGHRA and CDR2 YSYEKL. The V segment lost 0 bases and the J segment 1 base; nucleotides outside the gene matches: 7. The CDR3 covers 17 residues.

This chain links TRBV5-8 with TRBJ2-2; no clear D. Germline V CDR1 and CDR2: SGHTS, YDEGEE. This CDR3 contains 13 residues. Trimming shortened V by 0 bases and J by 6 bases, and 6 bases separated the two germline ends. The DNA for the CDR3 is TGTGCCAGCAGCTTGGTAGCTCCCGGGGAGCTGTTTTTT. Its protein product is CASSLVAPGELFF. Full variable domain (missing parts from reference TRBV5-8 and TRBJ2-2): EAGVTQSPTHLIKTRGQQATLRCSPISGHTSVYWYQQALGLGLQFLLWYDEGEERNRGNFPPRFSGRQFPNYSSELNVNALELEDSALYLCASSLVAPGELFFGEGSRLTVL.

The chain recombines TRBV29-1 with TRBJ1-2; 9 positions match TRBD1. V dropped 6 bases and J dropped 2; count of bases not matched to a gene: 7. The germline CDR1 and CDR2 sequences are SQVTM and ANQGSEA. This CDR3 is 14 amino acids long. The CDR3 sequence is CSVAGQGTNYGYTF. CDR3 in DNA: TGCAGCGTAGCCGGACAGGGGACCAACTATGGCTACACCTTC.

CDR3 region: CASSSTGGADEQYF. CDR3 sequence (DNA): TGTGCCAGCAGCTCAACAGGGGGCGCAGACGAGCAGTACTTC. The chain has TRBV13 and TRBJ2-7, with 9 positions matching TRBD1. CDR1 PRHDT and CDR2 FYEKMQ come from the germline V gene (reference sequence). The ends lost 4 bases at V and 5 bases at J; junction bases unmatched: 6. The CDR3 has 14 residues.

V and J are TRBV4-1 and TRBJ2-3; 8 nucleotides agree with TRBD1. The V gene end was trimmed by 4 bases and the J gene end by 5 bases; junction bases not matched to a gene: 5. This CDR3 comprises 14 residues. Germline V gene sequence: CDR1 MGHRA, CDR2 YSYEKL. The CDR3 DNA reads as TGCGCCAGCAGCCGGGGACAGGCGAGAGATACGCAGTATTTT. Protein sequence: CASSRGQARDTQYF.

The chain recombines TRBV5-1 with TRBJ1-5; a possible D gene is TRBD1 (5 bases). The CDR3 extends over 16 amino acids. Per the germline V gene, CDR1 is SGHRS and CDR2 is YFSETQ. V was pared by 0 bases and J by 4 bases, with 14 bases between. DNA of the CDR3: TGCGCCAGCAGCTTGGATCCCTTGGGGGGAAATCAGCCCCAGCATTTT. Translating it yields CASSLDPLGGNQPQHF.

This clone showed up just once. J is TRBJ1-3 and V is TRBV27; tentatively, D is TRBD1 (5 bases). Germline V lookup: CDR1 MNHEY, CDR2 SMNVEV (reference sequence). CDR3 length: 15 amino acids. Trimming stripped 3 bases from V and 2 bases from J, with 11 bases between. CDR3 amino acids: CASSFSDNPGNTIYF. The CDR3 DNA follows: TGTGCCAGCAGTTTCTCGGACAACCCTGGAAACACCATATATTTT.

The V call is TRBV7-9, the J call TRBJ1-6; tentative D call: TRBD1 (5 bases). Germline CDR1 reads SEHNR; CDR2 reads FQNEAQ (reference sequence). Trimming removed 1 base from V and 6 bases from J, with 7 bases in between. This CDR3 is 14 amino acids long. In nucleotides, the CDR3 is TGTGCCAGCAGCTTAGTGACAGTTAATTCACCCCTCCACTTT. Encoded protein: CASSLVTVNSPLHF.

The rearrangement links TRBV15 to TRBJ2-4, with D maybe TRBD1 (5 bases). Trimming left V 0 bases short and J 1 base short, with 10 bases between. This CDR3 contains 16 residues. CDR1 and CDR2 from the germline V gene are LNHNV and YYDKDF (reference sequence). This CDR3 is CATSRDKGMAKNIQYF. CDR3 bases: TGTGCCACCAGCAGAGATAAGGGGATGGCCAAAAACATTCAGTACTTC.

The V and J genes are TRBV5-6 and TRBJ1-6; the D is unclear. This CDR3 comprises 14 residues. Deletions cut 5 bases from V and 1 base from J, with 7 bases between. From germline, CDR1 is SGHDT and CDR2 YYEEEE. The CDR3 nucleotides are TGTGCCAGCAGGGGCGGGTCCTATAATTCACCCCTCCACTTT. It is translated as CASRGGSYNSPLHF.

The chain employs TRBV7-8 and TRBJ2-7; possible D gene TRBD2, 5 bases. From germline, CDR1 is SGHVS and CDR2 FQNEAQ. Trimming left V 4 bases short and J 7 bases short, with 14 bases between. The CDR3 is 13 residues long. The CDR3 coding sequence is TGTGCCAGCAGCTCACCGCCGGGGATTGAGCAGTACTTC. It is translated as CASSSPPGIEQYF.

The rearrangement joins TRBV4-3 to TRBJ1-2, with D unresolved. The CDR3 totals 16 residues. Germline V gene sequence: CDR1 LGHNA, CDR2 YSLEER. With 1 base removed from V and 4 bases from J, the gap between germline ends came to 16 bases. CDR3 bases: TGCGCCAGCAGCCAAGTTCCGATGAGTGTAAGCTATGGCTACACCTTC. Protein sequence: CASSQVPMSVSYGYTF.

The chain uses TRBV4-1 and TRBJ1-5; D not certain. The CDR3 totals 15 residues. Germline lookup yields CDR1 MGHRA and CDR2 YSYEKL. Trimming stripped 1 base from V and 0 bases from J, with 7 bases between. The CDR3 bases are TGCGCCAGCAGCCAAGGCGGTTATAGCAATCAGCCCCAGCATTTT. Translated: CASSQGGYSNQPQHF.

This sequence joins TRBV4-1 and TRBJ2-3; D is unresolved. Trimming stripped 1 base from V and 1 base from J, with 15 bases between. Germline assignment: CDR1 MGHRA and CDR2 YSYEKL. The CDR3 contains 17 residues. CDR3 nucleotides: TGCGCCAGCAGCCAAGTCCCACTACTATTAGGCACAGATACGCAGTATTTT. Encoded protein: CASSQVPLLLGTDTQYF.

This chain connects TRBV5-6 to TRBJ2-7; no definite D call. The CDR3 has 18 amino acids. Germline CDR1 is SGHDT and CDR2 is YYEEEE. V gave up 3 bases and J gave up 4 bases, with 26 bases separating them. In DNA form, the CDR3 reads TGTGCCAGCAGCTATAGCCCCATATTATTAGTCCCCAATTACGAGCAGTACTTC. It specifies CASSYSPILLVPNYEQYF.

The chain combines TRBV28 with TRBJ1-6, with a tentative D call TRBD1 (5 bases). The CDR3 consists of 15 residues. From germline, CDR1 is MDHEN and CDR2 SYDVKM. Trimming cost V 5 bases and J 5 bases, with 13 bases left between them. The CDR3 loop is CASSPPGHNNSPLHF. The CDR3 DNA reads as TGTGCCAGCAGTCCCCCTGGACATAATAATTCACCCCTCCACTTT. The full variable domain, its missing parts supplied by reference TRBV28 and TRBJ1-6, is DVKVTQSSRYLVKRTGEKVFLECVQDMDHENMFWYRQDPGLGLRLIYFSYDVKMKEKGDIPEGYSVSREKKERFSLILESASTNQTSMYLCASSPPGHNNSPLHFGNGTRLTVT.

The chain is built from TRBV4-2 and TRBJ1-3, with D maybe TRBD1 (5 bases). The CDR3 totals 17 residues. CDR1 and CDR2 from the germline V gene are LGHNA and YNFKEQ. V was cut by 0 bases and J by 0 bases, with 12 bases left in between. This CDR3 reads CASSQDQGGASGNTIYF. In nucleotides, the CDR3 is TGTGCCAGCAGCCAAGATCAAGGAGGGGCCTCTGGAAACACCATATATTTT.

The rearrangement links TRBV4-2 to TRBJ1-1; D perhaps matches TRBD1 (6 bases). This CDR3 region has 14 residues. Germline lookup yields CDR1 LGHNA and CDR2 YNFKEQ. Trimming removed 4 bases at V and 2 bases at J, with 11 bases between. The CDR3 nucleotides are TGTGCCAGCAGCCTGGACAGACAAAACACTGAAGCTTTCTTT. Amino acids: CASSLDRQNTEAFF.

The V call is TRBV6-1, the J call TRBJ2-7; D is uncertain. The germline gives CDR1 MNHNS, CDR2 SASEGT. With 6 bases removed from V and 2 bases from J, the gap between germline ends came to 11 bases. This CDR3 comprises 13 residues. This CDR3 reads CASSAYIPYEQYF. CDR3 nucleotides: TGTGCCAGCAGCGCATACATCCCCTACGAGCAGTACTTC.